The 10 T cell receptor beta chains in this list originate from one sample, sequenced in a study of cytomegalovirus exposure and HLA in healthy donors. The PCR made use of 60 Vbeta and 13 Jbeta primers. The table came from immunoSEQ multiplex PCR; TCRdb's copy has only in-frame clones and leaves some out. This sample yields 150,000 to 200,000 clones, of which more than 85% are seen a single time; around 0.21% belongs to the top ten. The sequencing sample was made of PBMCs. Receptor source: a girl less than two years old in good health and CMV-seronegative.

With respect to this clone: The same CDR3 can be traced to other DNA sequences in this sample. The chain employs TRBV5-1 and TRBJ1-1; 8 nucleotides align to TRBD1. Unmatched junction bases numbered 2, after V lost 0 bases and J lost 1 base. This CDR3 region has 15 residues. Per the germline V gene, CDR1 is SGHRS and CDR2 is YFSETQ. CDR3 nucleotide sequence: TGCGCCAGCAGCTTGGCCGGGACAGGGAACACTGAAGCTTTCTTT. It yields the protein CASSLAGTGNTEAFF.

As concerns this clone: This sample also contains other DNA sequences that code for the same CDR3. The CDR3 protein is CASSPRDRGRYGYTF. CDR3 nucleotide sequence: TGTGCCAGCTCACCAAGGGACAGGGGTCGGTATGGCTACACCTTC. The chain has TRBV18 and TRBJ1-2, with 10 nucleotides matching TRBD1. V was pared by 2 bases and J by 5 bases, with 5 bases of the junction left unmatched. Germline V CDR1 and CDR2: KGHSH, LQKENI. This CDR3 is 15 amino acids long.

The rearrangement uses TRBV10-1 and TRBJ2-3; 7 bases agree with TRBD2. Looked up from germline, CDR1 is WNHNN and CDR2 is SYGVQD (reference sequence). The CDR3 is made up of 17 amino acids. Trimming took 2 bases from V and 2 from J; bases not matched to a gene: 10. In DNA form, the CDR3 reads TGCGCCAGCAGTGAGATTGGGCGGGGGTGGGCCACAGATACGCAGTATTTT. It specifies CASSEIGRGWATDTQYF.

This clone has only a few counts. The chain couples TRBV25-1 to TRBJ1-1; D not certain. CDR3 length equals 12 residues. Germline V gene sequence: CDR1 MGHDK, CDR2 SYGVNS. The V gene lost 8 bases and the J gene lost 7 bases, with 14 bases spanning the gap. CDR3 residues: CASSSDSHEAFF. CDR3 DNA sequence: TGTGCCAGCTCTTCTGACTCCCATGAAGCTTTCTTT.

The gene calls are TRBV4-2 and TRBJ1-2; unclear D gene. The CDR3 loop spans 15 amino acids. Trimming took off 0 bases at V and 2 bases at J, with 10 bases between the two ends. CDR1 is LGHNA and CDR2 is YNFKEQ in the germline V gene. CDR3 residues: CASSQEFSVNYGYTF. The CDR3 region has the DNA TGTGCCAGCAGCCAAGAATTCTCCGTAAACTATGGCTACACCTTC.

The rearrangement joins TRBV5-1 to TRBJ2-1, with D possibly TRBD1 on 5 matching bases. The CDR3 runs to 15 residues. CDR1 is SGHRS and CDR2 is YFSETQ in the germline V gene. V was cut by 0 bases and J by 4 bases, with 11 bases left in between. CDR3: CASSLGGDQYNEQFF. The CDR3 coding sequence is TGCGCCAGCAGCTTGGGGGGCGATCAGTACAATGAGCAGTTCTTC.

The chain joins TRBV29-1 to TRBJ1-3; 9 bases map to TRBD1. Germline CDR1 SQVTM, CDR2 ANQGSEA. The CDR3 totals 13 residues. Germline trimming cut 6 bases from V and 0 bases from J; bases unmatched to any gene: 0. CDR3 residues: CSVGQGSGNTIYF. CDR3 nucleotide sequence: TGCAGCGTGGGACAGGGCTCTGGAAACACCATATATTTT. Variable domain in full (rest from reference TRBV29-1 and TRBJ1-3): SAVISQKPSRDICQRGTSLTIQCQVDSQVTMMFWYRQQPGQSLTLIATANQGSEATYESGFVIDKFPISRPNLTFSTLTVSNMSPEDSSIYLCSVGQGSGNTIYFGEGSWLTVV.

The J gene is TRBJ2-3, the V gene TRBV7-3; 8 bases are shared with TRBD2. V was clipped by 5 bases and J by 1 base; unmatched bases: 8. Germline V gene lookup returns CDR1 SGHTA and CDR2 FQGTGA. The CDR3 contains 16 residues. The CDR3 region has the DNA TGTGCCAGCAGCCAAATCCCGGGGGGGGGCACAGATACGCAGTATTTT. Its translation: CASSQIPGGGTDTQYF.

Note on this clone: The CDR3 ends on some other residue instead of the conserved phenylalanine or tryptophan, so this is likely a read error. The DNA is omitted, as the CDR3 cannot be located on it reliably, and the CDR3 follows TCRdb's listing. The J gene is TRBJ1-2, the V gene TRBV21-1. TRBV21-1 counts as a pseudogene. Counting both end residues, the CDR3 totals 12 amino acids. The CDR3 region is CASKERFYGYTL.

The chain uses TRBV5-4 and TRBJ2-3; the match to TRBD2 covers 8 bases. Losses at the gene ends were 4 bases for V and 2 bases for J; bases not matched to a gene: 9. CDR3 size: 16 residues. CDR1 SGHNT and CDR2 YYREEE come from the germline V gene (reference sequence). CDR3 residues: CASSQLAGLITDTQYF. The CDR3 region has the DNA TGTGCCAGCAGCCAGTTAGCGGGACTCATCACAGATACGCAGTATTTT.